This TCR beta chain was recovered during a study of shared clonotypes between healthy human individuals. Study-wide results and caveats: Against clonotypes common to all four donors, non-shared ones had lower generation probabilities. A handful of donors showed sharing of approximately 5% of naive CD4 clonotypes.

Notes on this clone: Its antigen is not known.

The CDR3 has 16 amino acids. Germline CDR1 reads LGHNA; CDR2 reads YNFKEQ. Losses at the gene ends were 2 bases for V and 3 bases for J; bases not matched to a gene: 8. Division of CD4+ cells produced a CD45RA+ naive subset and a CD45RA-negative memory subset. Data came from immunoSEQ multiplex PCR; TCRdb stores just in-frame clones and leaves some out. The table records roughly 2,500,000 clones, 93% of them present only once. This TCR was recovered from a man between 18 and 29 years old in good health. Some clones in this sample may be carry-over from other donors' samples. Sequenced material: naive CD4+ T cells from PBMCs. Described subset: CD45RA+ positively selected. The rearrangement links TRBV4-2 to TRBJ2-3; TRBD2 matches 7 bases. The CDR3 here is CASSQTLGGRTDTQYF. CDR3 in DNA: TGTGCCAGCAGCCAAACGTTGGGCGGGAGAACAGATACGCAGTATTTT.